One and the same sample provided the 18 T cell receptor beta chains below, sequenced in a study of T cells in Graves' hyperthyroidism and ophthalmopathy. RNA transcripts provided the source from which TCR beta CDR3 regions were amplified. The TCR CDR3 was amplified in a first-round RT-PCR using the HTBI primer set. TCRdb used MiXCR to reprocess the multiplex PCR reads, holding one entry per CDR3 protein. This sample has some 570,000 distinct CDR3 sequences, with roughly 17% found just once. Sequenced input: blood. These receptors were obtained from a young woman with Graves' ophthalmopathy.

This clonotype turned up a few times. This chain connects TRBV3-1 to TRBJ2-3, with D unresolved. The length of the CDR3 is 14 residues. The ends were cut back, 5 bases at V and 4 bases at J, with 13 bases in the middle. CDR1 LGHDT and CDR2 YNNKEL come from the germline V gene (reference sequence). In nucleotides, the CDR3 is TGTGCCAGCAGCGTAGACGGGTGGGCAGATACGCAGTATTTT. Translated: CASSVDGWADTQYF.

This clonotype was recorded many times. This rearrangement joins TRBV12-3 or TRBV12-4 to TRBJ1-1; TRBD1 matches at 7 bases. V trimming: 5 bases; J trimming: 6 bases; junction bases outside the gene matches: 6. The CDR3 covers 13 residues. CDR3 sequence reads: CASSRHTGAEAFF. CDR3 DNA sequence: TGTGCCAGCAGTCGGCATACAGGGGCTGAAGCTTTCTTT.

The table lists this clonotype with many counts. The gene calls are TRBV7-2 and TRBJ2-7, with D perhaps matching TRBD2 (6 bases). Trimming left V 1 base short and J 7 bases short, with 14 bases between. The CDR3 is made up of 14 amino acids. Germline assignment: CDR1 SGHTA and CDR2 FQGNSA. The CDR3 region is CASSLEITSREQYF. CDR3 in DNA: TGTGCCAGCAGCTTAGAAATAACTAGCAGGGAGCAGTACTTC. Drawing the rest from reference TRBV7-2 and TRBJ2-7, the complete variable domain is GAGVSQSPSNKVTEKGKDVELRCDPISGHTALYWYRQSLGQGLEFLIYFQGNSAPDKSGLPSDRFSAERTGGSVSTLTIQRTQQEDSAVYLCASSLEITSREQYFGPGTRLTVT.

This clonotype was found a few times. The CDR3 bases are TGTGCCAGCACCATCGAGGGGACAGGTTACAATGAGCAGTTCTTC. Its translation is CASTIEGTGYNEQFF. The chain is built from TRBV9 and TRBJ2-1, with 8 bases aligning to TRBD1. The CDR3 loop spans 15 amino acids. Per the germline V gene, CDR1 is SGDLS and CDR2 is YYNGEE. Trimming took 6 bases from V and 4 from J; bases not matched to a gene: 9.

This clonotype was recorded at least ten times. The chain links TRBV7-2 to TRBJ2-5; the D gene is possibly TRBD2 (7 bases). This CDR3 region has 14 residues. In germline, CDR1 is SGHTA, CDR2 FQGNSA. The V and J ends lost 2 bases and 5 bases respectively, with 12 bases between them. CDR3: CASSLLGGGETQYF. DNA of the CDR3: TGTGCCAGCAGCTTATTGGGAGGGGGGGAGACCCAGTACTTC.

This clonotype was recorded many times. The chain combines TRBV27 with TRBJ1-6; D unresolved. This CDR3 has 15 amino acids. The V end was cut by 8 bases, the J end by 0 bases, with 11 bases between. CDR1 is MNHEY and CDR2 is SMNVEV in the germline V gene (reference sequence). In nucleotides, the CDR3 is TGTGCCAGCGGGGTCCCTAGCTCCTATAATTCACCCCTCCACTTT. It specifies CASGVPSSYNSPLHF.

This clonotype was counted many times. The chain carries TRBV6-5 and TRBJ2-1, with 9 bases fitting TRBD2. The CDR3 is made up of 19 amino acids. V shed 0 bases and J 0 bases; nucleotides not matched to a gene: 9. CDR1 is MNHEY and CDR2 is SVGAGI in the germline V gene. The CDR3 protein is CASSYSGLAPVSSYNEQFF. CDR3 DNA: TGTGCCAGCAGTTACTCGGGACTAGCCCCCGTAAGCTCCTACAATGAGCAGTTCTTC.

This clonotype was found many times. CDR3: CASSLRTGPYGYTF. DNA for the CDR3: TGTGCCAGCAGTTTAAGGACGGGTCCCTATGGCTACACCTTC. The V and J genes are TRBV12-3 or TRBV12-4 and TRBJ1-2; no firm D call. The CDR3 loop spans 14 amino acids. The ends were cut back, 2 bases at V and 4 bases at J, with 11 bases in the middle.

This clonotype showed up just a few times. The rearrangement joins TRBV29-1 to TRBJ1-3; no firm D call. Deletions cut 1 base from V and 4 bases from J, with 26 bases between. The CDR3 loop spans 19 amino acids. Germline lookup yields CDR1 SQVTM and CDR2 ANQGSEA. CDR3 loop: CSVEVLGLSVNTPGNTIYF. The CDR3 DNA reads as TGCAGCGTTGAAGTTCTTGGATTGTCCGTGAACACCCCCGGAAACACCATATATTTT.

This clonotype was observed a single time. One base away lies a much larger clone, so this may be a sequencing read error. V is TRBV4-3 and J is TRBJ2-1; 9 bases map to TRBD2. The J call is in doubt because the DNA end fits TRBJ2-7 better. This CDR3 has 17 residues. Germline CDR1 is LGHNA and CDR2 is YSLEER. The CDR3 protein is CASSQDGTSGLVNEQYF. CDR3 coding DNA: TGCGCCAGCAGCCAAGATGGTACTAGCGGGCTTGTGAATGAGCAGTACTTC.

This clonotype was counted a few times. The chain links TRBV13 to TRBJ1-6; D gene ambiguous. V was pared by 1 base and J by 7 bases, with 8 bases between. Germline lookup yields CDR1 PRHDT and CDR2 FYEKMQ (reference sequence). The CDR3 is 14 residues long. CDR3 residues: CASSLELSNSPLHF. The DNA of the CDR3 is TGTGCCAGCAGCTTAGAACTATCGAATTCACCCCTCCACTTT. Together with reference TRBV13 and TRBJ1-6, the CDR3 gives the full variable domain: AAGVIQSPRHLIKEKRETATLKCYPIPRHDTVYWYQQGPGQDPQFLISFYEKMQSDKGSIPDRFSAQQFSDYHSELNMSSLELGDSALYFCASSLELSNSPLHFGNGTRLTVT.

This clonotype has at least ten counts. The V call is TRBV29-1, the J call TRBJ1-4; no firm D call. Germline-derived CDR1 and CDR2 are SQVTM and ANQGSEA. V was cut by 0 bases and J by 4 bases, with 12 bases left in between. CDR3 size: 15 residues. The CDR3 protein is CSVEDPRADNEKLFF. The CDR3 DNA reads TGCAGCGTTGAAGACCCAAGGGCCGATAATGAAAAACTGTTTTTT.

The chain joins TRBV3-1 to TRBJ2-1, with D tentatively TRBD1 or TRBD2 (5 bases each). Germline V gives CDR1 LGHDT, CDR2 YNNKEL (reference sequence). The CDR3 runs to 17 residues. Trimming cost V 0 bases and J 0 bases, with 12 bases left between them. The CDR3 loop is CASSQERGPSSYNEQFF. In nucleotides, the CDR3 is TGTGCCAGCAGCCAAGAACGGGGCCCCAGCTCCTACAATGAGCAGTTCTTC.

This clonotype was counted ten times or more. The chain joins TRBV7-2 to TRBJ1-1; D unclear. Germline V gene lookup returns CDR1 SGHTA and CDR2 FQGNSA. This CDR3 contains 13 residues. Trimming removed 0 bases from V and 5 bases from J, with 7 bases in between. In DNA form, the CDR3 reads TGTGCCAGCAGCTTAGCTCTCGGAACTGAAGCTTTCTTT. It is translated as CASSLALGTEAFF.

The CDR3 protein is CASSRWSGANVLTF. The CDR3 DNA reads as TGTGCCAGCAGTAGGTGGTCTGGGGCCAACGTCCTGACTTTC. The V call is TRBV28, the J call TRBJ2-6; no firm D call. With 5 bases removed from V and 1 base from J, the gap between germline ends came to 6 bases. The CDR3 totals 14 residues. Germline lookup yields CDR1 MDHEN and CDR2 SYDVKM.

There are many counts of this clonotype. The rearrangement links TRBV6-2 or TRBV6-3 to TRBJ2-1, with a possible D match to TRBD1 (6 bases). Germline loops: CDR1 MNHEY, CDR2 SVGEGT. The CDR3 runs 13 residues. Trimming left V 0 bases short and J 11 bases short, with 11 bases between. The CDR3 coding sequence is TGTGCCAGCAGTTACTCGGACAGCTCTCAGCAGTTCTTC. Translation: CASSYSDSSQQFF.

V is TRBV20-1 and J is TRBJ2-1; 8 bases agree with TRBD2. The CDR3 runs 16 residues. Trimming at V came to 0 bases and at J to 0 bases, leaving 4 bases not matched to a gene. CDR1 is DFQATT, CDR2 SNEGSKA, per germline (reference sequence). The CDR3 nucleotides read TGCAGTGCTAGAGACGAACTAGCGGACTCCTACAATGAGCAGTTCTTC. It codes for CSARDELADSYNEQFF.

This chain connects TRBV20-1 to TRBJ2-7, with 12 bases that match TRBD2. Trimming took 3 bases from V and 6 from J; bases not matched to a gene: 6. The V gene's germline CDR1 is DFQATT and CDR2 SNEGSKA (reference sequence). This CDR3 contains 14 residues. The chain's CDR3 is CSASRTSGKSEQYF. CDR3 DNA: TGCAGTGCTAGCCGGACTAGCGGGAAGTCCGAGCAGTACTTC.